A selection of T cell receptor beta chains follows, all from one sample in a study of shared clonotypes between healthy human individuals. Assay used: immunoSEQ multiplex PCR; TCRdb lists only in-frame clones, some missing. In the table there are about 1.5 million clones, approximately 98% of which are singletons. Source material: naive CD4+ T cells sorted from blood. The receptors were gathered from a man aged 25 to 45 in good health. Both conserved end residues are part of each CDR3. The D gene is left open where the match is weak. The size field is filled for only some rows; it gives once, few, many or a size class.

length,J,V,size,D,DNA,CDR3
14,TRBJ2-7,TRBV14,-,-,TGTGCCAGCAGCCATAACGTTAGGGGGAGTGAGCAGTACTTC,CASSHNVRGSEQYF
12,TRBJ1-2,TRBV6-1,once,TRBD1,TGTGCCAGTCGGACAGGGGACTATGGCTACACCTTC,CASRTGDYGYTF
14,TRBJ2-1,TRBV12-2,-,-,TGTGCAAGTCGCTTAGGCTGCGGGAGACATGAGCAGTTCTTC,CASRLGCGRHEQFF
16,TRBJ1-1,TRBV4-1,-,-,TGCGCCAGCAGCCAGGATCCGGGAGTCACGAACACTGAAGCTTTCTTT,CASSQDPGVTNTEAFF
15,TRBJ1-5,TRBV28,-,-,TGTGCCAGCATAATCAGGGGAAGGGGCAATCAGCCCCAGCATTTT,CASIIRGRGNQPQHF
15,TRBJ2-7,TRBV5-1,-,TRBD1,TGCGCCAGCAGCGGACAGGGCTCCATCTCCTACGAGCAGTACTTC,CASSGQGSISYEQYF
18,TRBJ2-6,TRBV2,-,TRBD1,TGTGCCAGCAGTGAGATCCGGGACAGGGGATCTGGGGCCAACGTCCTGACTTTC,CASSEIRDRGSGANVLTF
15,TRBJ2-2,TRBV27,once,TRBD2,TGTGCCAGACCTCTCGGCGGGAGGGACACCGGGGAGCTGTTTTTT,CARPLGGRDTGELFF
13,TRBJ2-5,TRBV5-1,-,TRBD1,TGCGCCAGCAGCAAGACAGGGAAAGAGACCCAGTACTTC,CASSKTGKETQYF
12,TRBJ1-5,TRBV28,-,-,TGTGCCAGCAGTTTTCGGCTAGGGTCCCAGCATTTT,CASSFRLGSQHF
14,TRBJ2-7,TRBV5-1,-,TRBD1,TGCGCCAGCGGATTGGACAGGGTACCCCACGAGCAGTACTTC,CASGLDRVPHEQYF
15,TRBJ2-3,TRBV19,-,-,TGTGCCACCAACTCTAGGAGAATCGGATTGGGTACGCAGTATTTT,CATNSRRIGLGTQYF
15,TRBJ1-1,TRBV2,-,TRBD1,TGTGCCAGCAGTTCAAGAGGACAGGTGAACACTGAAGCTTTCTTT,CASSSRGQVNTEAFF
15,TRBJ2-2,TRBV2,-,TRBD2,TGTGCCAGCCAGCCGGGACTAGTTGCAGACGGGGAGCTGTTTTTT,CASQPGLVADGELFF
16,TRBJ2-7,TRBV6-1,-,-,TGTGCCAGCAGTGGGAAGACAGGCCAGCCCTCCTACGAGCAGTACTTC,CASSGKTGQPSYEQYF
16,TRBJ2-2,TRBV10-1,once,TRBD2,TGCGCCAGCAGTATGTTGGCGGGAGGGCCGTCCGGGGAGCTGTTTTTT,CASSMLAGGPSGELFF
14,TRBJ1-1,TRBV7-9,-,TRBD1,TGTGCCAGCAGCCAACAACAGGGGCTCACTGAAGCTTTCTTT,CASSQQQGLTEAFF
16,TRBJ2-1,TRBV4-1,-,-,TGCGCCAGCAGCCTCTCAGGAGAGCGGACTTACAATGAGCAGTTCTTC,CASSLSGERTYNEQFF
15,TRBJ2-5,TRBV18,-,TRBD2,TGTGCCAGCTCACCTAGCGGGAGAGGGGAAGAGACCCAGTACTTC,CASSPSGRGEETQYF
16,TRBJ2-7,TRBV7-6,-,TRBD1,TGTGCCAGCAGCTTAGCTCCAGGGGGCAGGATAGACGAGCAGTACTTC,CASSLAPGGRIDEQYF
13,TRBJ2-3,TRBV6-1,once,TRBD1,TGTGCCAGCGGGACAGACCTCACAGATACGCAGTATTTT,CASGTDLTDTQYF
14,TRBJ2-3,TRBV5-4,-,TRBD2,TGTGCCAGCAGCTTCGGGGGGTTAACAGATACGCAGTATTTT,CASSFGGLTDTQYF
15,TRBJ2-2,TRBV18,-,TRBD1,TGTGCCAGCTCACCAAGGACAGGGGTGATCGGGGAGCTGTTTTTT,CASSPRTGVIGELFF
14,TRBJ2-1,TRBV5-1,-,TRBD1,TGCGCCAGCAGCTTCGGACAGGGGGCAAATGAGCAGTTCTTC,CASSFGQGANEQFF
15,TRBJ2-3,TRBV18,-,-,TGTGCCAGCTCCCGAGTAAACACGGGCGCAGATACGCAGTATTTT,CASSRVNTGADTQYF
15,TRBJ2-1,TRBV11-2,-,-,TGTGCCAGCAGCTTATGGGCAGGAGGATTCAATGAGCAGTTCTTC,CASSLWAGGFNEQFF
15,TRBJ1-4,TRBV28,-,TRBD1,TGTGCCAGCAGTCTCCCGGGACAGTCTAATGAAAAACTGTTTTTT,CASSLPGQSNEKLFF
17,TRBJ1-2,TRBV2,-,-,TGTGCCAGCAGGGACTATACCCAGGGGCCTCCTCCCTATGGCTACACCTTC,CASRDYTQGPPPYGYTF
14,TRBJ2-7,TRBV19,-,-,TGTGCCAGTAGTGATGTAGGGACCCGCTACGAGCAGTACTTC,CASSDVGTRYEQYF
15,TRBJ2-5,TRBV28,-,TRBD1,TGTGCCAGCAGTTTAATACAGGGGACGCAAGAGACCCAGTACTTC,CASSLIQGTQETQYF
15,TRBJ1-5,TRBV19,-,-,TGTGCCAGTAGTATCGATGGATTTAGCAATCAGCCCCAGCATTTT,CASSIDGFSNQPQHF
12,TRBJ1-2,TRBV7-9,-,-,TGTGCCAGCAGCTATCCTGACTATGGCTACACCTTC,CASSYPDYGYTF
14,TRBJ2-3,TRBV5-4,-,-,TGTGCCAGCATGATGGGCCTAGTTATAGATACGCAGTATTTT,CASMMGLVIDTQYF
15,TRBJ2-2,TRBV5-1,-,-,TGCGCCAGCAGCTTCCGGGAGCCGAACACCGGGGAGCTGTTTTTT,CASSFREPNTGELFF
11,TRBJ2-5,TRBV28,-,-,TGTGCCAGCTGTGTGGGGCAGACCCAGTACTTC,CASCVGQTQYF
14,TRBJ2-1,TRBV25-1,-,-,TGTGCCAGCACCCCGATTGGACTTTACAATGAGCAGTTCTTC,CASTPIGLYNEQFF
11,TRBJ2-7,TRBV7-3,-,-,TGTGCCAGCAGCTTCTCCTACGAGCAGTACTTC,CASSFSYEQYF
17,TRBJ2-1,TRBV19,-,-,TGTGCCAGTAGTATCACACGGACGTTTAGCTCCTACAATGAGCAGTTCTTC,CASSITRTFSSYNEQFF
14,TRBJ2-1,TRBV15,-,TRBD1,TGTGCCACCAGCAACCGGGACAGCTACAATGAGCAGTTCTTC,CATSNRDSYNEQFF
13,TRBJ2-7,TRBV28,-,-,TGTGCCAGCAACCGGGACTTCTCCTACGAGCAGTACTTC,CASNRDFSYEQYF
15,TRBJ2-7,TRBV19,-,TRBD2,TGTGCCAGTAGTAAGGGACTAGCGGGTTATTACGAGCAGTACTTC,CASSKGLAGYYEQYF
16,TRBJ2-5,TRBV18,-,-,TGTGCCAGCTCACCACAAAGGCTGGGGTTGCAAGAGACCCAGTACTTC,CASSPQRLGLQETQYF
13,TRBJ2-3,TRBV10-1,-,TRBD1,TGCGCCAGCAGTTGGGGACAGGACGATACGCAGTATTTT,CASSWGQDDTQYF
16,TRBJ2-3,TRBV6-5,-,TRBD1,TGTGCCAGCAGTTACTCCCCAACAGGGGTGAGGGATACGCAGTATTTT,CASSYSPTGVRDTQYF
13,TRBJ2-1,TRBV18,-,-,TGTGCCAGCTCCCCAAGGGATCAGGGTGAGCAGTTCTTC,CASSPRDQGEQFF
15,TRBJ2-5,TRBV28,-,TRBD1,TGTGCCAGCAGTTTTCAGGGACAGGGAAGGGAGACCCAGTACTTC,CASSFQGQGRETQYF
19,TRBJ2-7,TRBV23-1,-,TRBD1,TGCGCCAGCAGTCCCAAGGCCGGACAGGGGACTCCATCATACTACGAGCAGTACTTC,CASSPKAGQGTPSYYEQYF
11,TRBJ1-2,TRBV20-1,-,-,TGCAGTGCCTTCATTGATTACGGCTACACCTTC,CSAFIDYGYTF